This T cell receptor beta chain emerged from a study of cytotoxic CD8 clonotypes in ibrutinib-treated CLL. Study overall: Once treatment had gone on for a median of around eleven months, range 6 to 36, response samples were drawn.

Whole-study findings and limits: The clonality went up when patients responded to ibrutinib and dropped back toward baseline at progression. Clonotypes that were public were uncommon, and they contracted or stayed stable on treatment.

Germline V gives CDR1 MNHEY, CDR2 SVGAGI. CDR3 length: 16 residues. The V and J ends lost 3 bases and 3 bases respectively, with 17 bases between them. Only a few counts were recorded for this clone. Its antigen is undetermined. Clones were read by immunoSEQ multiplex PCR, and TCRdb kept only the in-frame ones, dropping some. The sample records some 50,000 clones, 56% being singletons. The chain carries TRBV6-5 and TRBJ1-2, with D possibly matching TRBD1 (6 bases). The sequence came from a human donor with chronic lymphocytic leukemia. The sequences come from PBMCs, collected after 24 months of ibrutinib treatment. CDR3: CASSYGTRVFHYGYTF. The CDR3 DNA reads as TGTGCCAGCAGTTATGGGACAAGGGTATTTCACTATGGCTACACCTTC.